This TCR beta chain was captured by sequencing in a study of cytomegalovirus exposure and HLA in healthy donors. General study results and limits: Data from an earlier analysis indicated that most TCR beta V segments were productive either about 90% or about 30% of the time. Specific recognition of CMV antigens was confirmed in vitro for a few chains (all CMV-associated). 87-base-pair reads could not separate some V segments, including TRBV6-2 and TRBV6-3.

Worth noting for this clone: Its antigen is undetermined. Other DNA sequences within the sample encode an identical CDR3.

This CDR3 spans 16 amino acids. The J segment lost 0 bases and the V segment lost 4 bases, leaving 3 bases of the junction unmatched. CDR1 is LNHDA, CDR2 SQIVND, per germline (reference sequence). 13 Jbeta primers and 60 Vbeta primers were used for the PCR. Per the original methods: About 88 million unique TCR beta chains, roughly 11 million of them shared, were counted by a later analysis. TCRdb keeps only in-frame clones here, not all; method: immunoSEQ multiplex PCR. That table furnishes V, J and clone size, whereas the DNA furnished D and trimming. The repertoire holds around 200,000 clones, with more than 80% as singletons.

The gene calls are TRBV19 and TRBJ2-7; 13 bases align to TRBD2. Material: PBMCs. This clonotype was obtained from a boy aged 5-17 years in good health and CMV-seronegative. CDR3 sequence: CASSTRTSGSSYEQYF. In DNA form, the CDR3 reads TGTGCCAGTAGTACTAGGACTAGCGGGAGCTCCTACGAGCAGTACTTC.